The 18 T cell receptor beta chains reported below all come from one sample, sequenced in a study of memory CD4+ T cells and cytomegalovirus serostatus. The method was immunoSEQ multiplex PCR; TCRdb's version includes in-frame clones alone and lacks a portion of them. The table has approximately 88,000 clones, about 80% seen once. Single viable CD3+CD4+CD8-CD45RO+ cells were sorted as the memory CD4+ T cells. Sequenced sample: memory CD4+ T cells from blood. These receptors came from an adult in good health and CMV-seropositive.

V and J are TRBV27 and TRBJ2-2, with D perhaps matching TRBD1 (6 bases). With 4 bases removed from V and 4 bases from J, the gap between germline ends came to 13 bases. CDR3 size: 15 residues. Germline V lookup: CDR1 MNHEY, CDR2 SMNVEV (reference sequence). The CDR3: CASSSRTDLTGELFF. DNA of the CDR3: TGTGCCAGCAGTTCCCGGACAGACCTCACCGGGGAGCTGTTTTTT.

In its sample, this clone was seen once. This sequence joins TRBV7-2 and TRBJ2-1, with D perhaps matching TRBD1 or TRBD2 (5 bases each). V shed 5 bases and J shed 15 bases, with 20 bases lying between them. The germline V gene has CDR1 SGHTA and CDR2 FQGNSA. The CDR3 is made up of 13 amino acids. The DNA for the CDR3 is TGTGCCAGCAGCGATCACTATGGGGGAAAGGGGTTCTTC. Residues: CASSDHYGGKGFF.

As DNA, the CDR3 is TGTGCCAGCAGTTTCTTCCGGTTGTCCACCGGGGAGCTGTTTTTT. Translating gives CASSFFRLSTGELFF. The rearrangement joins TRBV28 to TRBJ2-2; D gene unclear. The germline V gene encodes CDR1 MDHEN and CDR2 SYDVKM. This CDR3 has 15 amino acids. V lost 3 bases and J 4 bases, leaving 12 bases between the germline ends.

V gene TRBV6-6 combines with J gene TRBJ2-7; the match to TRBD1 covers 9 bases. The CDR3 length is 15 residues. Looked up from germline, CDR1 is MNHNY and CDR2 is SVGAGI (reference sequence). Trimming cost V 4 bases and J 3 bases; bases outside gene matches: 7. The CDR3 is CASSSHDRGGYEQYF. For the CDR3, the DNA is TGTGCCAGCAGTTCCCACGACAGGGGGGGCTACGAGCAGTACTTC.

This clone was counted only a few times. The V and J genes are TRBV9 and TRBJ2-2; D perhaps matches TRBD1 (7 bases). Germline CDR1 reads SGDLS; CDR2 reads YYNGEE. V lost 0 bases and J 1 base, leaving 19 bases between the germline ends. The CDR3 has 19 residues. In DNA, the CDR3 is TGTGCCAGCAGCGTAGTTCCCAGGGGGGAATCAAAGAACACCGGGGAGCTGTTTTTT. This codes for CASSVVPRGESKNTGELFF.

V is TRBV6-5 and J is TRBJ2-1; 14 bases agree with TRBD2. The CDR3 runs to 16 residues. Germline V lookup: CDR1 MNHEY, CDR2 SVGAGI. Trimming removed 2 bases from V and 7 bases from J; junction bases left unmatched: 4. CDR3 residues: CASSYGGTSGSNEQFF. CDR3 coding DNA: TGTGCCAGCAGTTACGGTGGGACTAGCGGGAGTAATGAGCAGTTCTTC.

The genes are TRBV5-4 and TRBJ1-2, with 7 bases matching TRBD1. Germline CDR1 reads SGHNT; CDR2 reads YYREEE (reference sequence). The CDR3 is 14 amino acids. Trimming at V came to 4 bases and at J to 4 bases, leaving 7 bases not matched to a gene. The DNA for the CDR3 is TGTGCCAGCAGCCCAGGAGGGACAGTCTATGGCTACACCTTC. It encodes CASSPGGTVYGYTF.

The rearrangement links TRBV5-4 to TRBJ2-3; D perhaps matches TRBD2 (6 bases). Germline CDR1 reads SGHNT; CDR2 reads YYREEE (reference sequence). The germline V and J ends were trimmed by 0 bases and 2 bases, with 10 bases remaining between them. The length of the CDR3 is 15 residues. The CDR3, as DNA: TGTGCCAGCAGCTTGGGGTTAGCGGACACAGATACGCAGTATTTT. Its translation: CASSLGLADTDTQYF.

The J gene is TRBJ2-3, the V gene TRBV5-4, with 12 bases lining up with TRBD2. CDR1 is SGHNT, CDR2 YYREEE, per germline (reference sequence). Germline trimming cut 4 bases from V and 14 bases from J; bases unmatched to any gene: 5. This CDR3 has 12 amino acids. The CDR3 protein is CASSQTSGSLYF. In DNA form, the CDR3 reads TGTGCCAGCAGCCAGACTAGCGGGAGTTTGTATTTT.

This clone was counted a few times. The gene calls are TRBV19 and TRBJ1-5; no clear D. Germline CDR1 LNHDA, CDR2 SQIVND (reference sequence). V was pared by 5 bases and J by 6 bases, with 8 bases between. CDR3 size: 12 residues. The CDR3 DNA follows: TGTGCCAGTAGTGGTCTCGGTCAGCCCCAGCATTTT. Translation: CASSGLGQPQHF.

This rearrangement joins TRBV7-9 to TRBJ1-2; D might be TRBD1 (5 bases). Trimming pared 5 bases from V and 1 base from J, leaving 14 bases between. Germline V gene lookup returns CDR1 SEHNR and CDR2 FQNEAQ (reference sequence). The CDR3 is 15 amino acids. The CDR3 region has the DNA TGTGCCAGCAGCCCCGGGGCGAACATTAACTATGGCTACACCTTC. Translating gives CASSPGANINYGYTF.

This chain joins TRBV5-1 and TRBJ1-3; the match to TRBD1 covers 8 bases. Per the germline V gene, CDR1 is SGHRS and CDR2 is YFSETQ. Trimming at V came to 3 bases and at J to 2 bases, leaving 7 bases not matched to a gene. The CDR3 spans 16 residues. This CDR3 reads CASSSGQGAPGNTIYF. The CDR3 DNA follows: TGCGCCAGCAGCTCCGGACAGGGAGCGCCTGGAAACACCATATATTTT.

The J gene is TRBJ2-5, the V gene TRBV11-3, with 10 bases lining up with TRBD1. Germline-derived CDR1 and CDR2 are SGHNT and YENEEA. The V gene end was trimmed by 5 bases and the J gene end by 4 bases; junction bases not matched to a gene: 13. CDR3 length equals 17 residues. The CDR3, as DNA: TGTGCCAGCAGCCCAGGGGGGACAGGGGTACCGAGAGAGACCCAGTACTTC. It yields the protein CASSPGGTGVPRETQYF.

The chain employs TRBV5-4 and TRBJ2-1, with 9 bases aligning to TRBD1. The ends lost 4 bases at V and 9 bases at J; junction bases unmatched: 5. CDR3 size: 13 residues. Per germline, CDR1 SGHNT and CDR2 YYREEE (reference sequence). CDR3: CASSRGQGGEQFF. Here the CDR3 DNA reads TGTGCCAGCAGCAGGGGACAGGGTGGTGAGCAGTTCTTC.

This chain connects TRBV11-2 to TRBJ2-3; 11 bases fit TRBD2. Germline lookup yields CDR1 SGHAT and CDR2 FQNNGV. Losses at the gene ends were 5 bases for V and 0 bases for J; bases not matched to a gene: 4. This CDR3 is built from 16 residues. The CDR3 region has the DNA TGTGCCAGCAGCCCCAGACTAGCGGGAAGCACAGATACGCAGTATTTT. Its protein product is CASSPRLAGSTDTQYF.

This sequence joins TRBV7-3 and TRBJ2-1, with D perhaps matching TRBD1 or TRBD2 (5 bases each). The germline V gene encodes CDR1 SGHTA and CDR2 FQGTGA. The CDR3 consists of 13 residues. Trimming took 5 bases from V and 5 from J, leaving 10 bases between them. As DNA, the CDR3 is TGTGCCAGCAGCCCGGGACCCGACAATGAGCAGTTCTTC. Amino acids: CASSPGPDNEQFF.

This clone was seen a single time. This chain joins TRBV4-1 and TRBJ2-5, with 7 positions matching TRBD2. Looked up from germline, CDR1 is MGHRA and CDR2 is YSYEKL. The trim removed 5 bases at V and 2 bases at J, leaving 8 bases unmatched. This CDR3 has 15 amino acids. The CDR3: CASSDLGGGQETQYF. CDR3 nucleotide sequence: TGCGCCAGCAGCGATTTGGGGGGAGGGCAAGAGACCCAGTACTTC.

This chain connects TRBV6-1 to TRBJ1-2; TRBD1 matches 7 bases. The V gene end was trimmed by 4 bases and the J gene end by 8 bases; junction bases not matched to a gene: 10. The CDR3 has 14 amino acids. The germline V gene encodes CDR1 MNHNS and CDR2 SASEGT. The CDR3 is CASSARQGPWGYTF. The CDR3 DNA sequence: TGTGCCAGCAGTGCTCGACAGGGTCCATGGGGCTACACCTTC.